This TCR beta chain was sequenced during a study of blood T cell repertoires in COVID-19. Study as a whole: The cDNA or gDNA used as material had been derived from T cells, B-cell-depleted T cells, or PBMCs.

The CDR3 consists of 14 residues. Germline lookup yields CDR1 KGHDR and CDR2 SFDVKD. Trimming pared 3 bases from V and 4 bases from J, leaving 9 bases between. Per the original methods: Estimated nucleated cell counts came from reference gene primer amplification. Only in-frame clones appear in the TCRdb table, and some are missing; sequencing was by immunoSEQ multiplex PCR. Clone size and V and J calls were adopted from that table, with D and trimming inferred from the DNA. The sample yields approximately 270,000 clones, about 89% seen once. The sequenced sample consisted of PBMCs or T cells enriched from blood (not recorded which). The receptor's source is a human donor in a cohort exposed to, infected with or recovered from COVID-19 (not recorded which). The donor label of this sample is uncertain. The gene calls are TRBV24-1 and TRBJ1-5; D possibly corresponds to TRBD1 (5 bases). The chain's CDR3 is CATSDPGLNQPQHF. The DNA for the CDR3 is TGTGCCACCAGTGATCCAGGGCTAAATCAGCCCCAGCATTTT.